The next 5 T cell receptor beta chains were all read from a single sample in a study of blood T cell repertoires in COVID-19. Assay used: immunoSEQ multiplex PCR; TCRdb lists only in-frame clones, some missing. This sample has about 250,000 clones, with more than 75% found just once. The sample was PBMCs or T cells enriched from blood (not recorded which). Every receptor here comes from a man aged 18 to 30 who had recovered from COVID-19.

The chain uses TRBV5-4 and TRBJ1-2, with TRBD1 identical over 10 bases. The CDR3 covers 14 residues. Germline trimming cut 6 bases from V and 7 bases from J; bases unmatched to any gene: 9. In germline, CDR1 is SGHNT, CDR2 YYREEE (reference sequence). The CDR3 reads CASTQGQGFVGYTF. The DNA for the CDR3 is TGTGCCAGCACTCAGGGACAGGGGTTTGTTGGCTACACCTTC. The full variable domain, completed using reference TRBV5-4 and TRBJ1-2, is ETGVTQSPTHLIKTRGQQVTLRCSSQSGHNTVSWYQQALGQGPQFIFQYYREEENGRGNFPPRFSGLQFPNYSSELNVNALELDDSALYLCASTQGQGFVGYTFGSGTRLTVV.

V gene TRBV9 combines with J gene TRBJ2-7, with D perhaps matching TRBD1 (6 bases). Trimming pared 4 bases from V and 2 bases from J, leaving 13 bases between. The CDR3 extends over 14 amino acids. Germline assignment: CDR1 SGDLS and CDR2 YYNGEE. DNA for the CDR3: TGTGCCAGCAGCCCCCGGGCAGGGGCCTACGAGCAGTACTTC. It encodes CASSPRAGAYEQYF.

The chain uses TRBV27 and TRBJ1-4, with D unresolved. The length of the CDR3 is 14 residues. The germline CDR1 and CDR2 sequences are MNHEY and SMNVEV (reference sequence). The germline V and J ends were trimmed by 8 bases and 0 bases, with 10 bases remaining between them. The CDR3 sequence is CASPKTATNEKLFF. DNA of the CDR3: TGTGCCAGCCCCAAAACTGCAACTAATGAAAAACTGTTTTTT.

The V and J genes are TRBV6-5 and TRBJ1-1, with unresolved D. The V gene lost 2 bases and the J gene lost 3 bases, with 13 bases spanning the gap. CDR3 length equals 15 residues. CDR1 is MNHEY, CDR2 SVGAGI, per germline. Here the CDR3 reads CASSYGYPRDTEAFF. The CDR3 DNA reads TGTGCCAGCAGTTACGGGTACCCACGGGACACTGAAGCTTTCTTT.

Points on this clone: The junction and the germline gene differ at one end; a read error may be behind it. The V call is TRBV2, the J call TRBJ1-1, with D uncertain. Germline values: CDR1 SNHLY, CDR2 FYNNEI. CDR3 length: 14 residues. This CDR3 reads CASREANMNTEAFF. CDR3 nucleotide sequence: TGTGCCAGCAGGGAAGCAAACATGAACACTGAAGCTTTCTTT.